One T cell receptor (beta chain) is described in this entry. This specimen belongs to a study of OX40 agonist ivuxolimab in advanced cancers. Study-level background: At doses from 0.01 to 10 mg/kg, patients were given intravenous ivuxolimab every 2 weeks.

Method: immunoSEQ multiplex PCR; TCRdb's copy keeps in-frame clones and lacks some. The sample records tens of thousands of clones, roughly 90% being singletons. The CDR3 extends over 13 amino acids. V lost 7 bases, J lost 8 bases, and 5 bases stayed unmatched. Germline V gene sequence: CDR1 ENHRY, CDR2 SYGVKD. The chain is built from TRBV10-3 and TRBJ2-1; the match to TRBD2 covers 10 bases. The sequenced sample was CD4+ or CD8+ T cells sorted from blood, obtained in a trial of the OX40 agonist ivuxolimab. The sequence was obtained from an adult with an advanced solid tumor such as melanoma, head and neck, liver or kidney cancer. DNA for the CDR3: TGTGCCATCAACAGCGGGAGGGGCGATGAGCAGTTCTTC. Protein sequence: CAINSGRGDEQFF.